A single sample gave rise to the 25 T cell receptor beta chains below, sequenced in a study of tumor-infiltrating lymphocytes in primary liver carcinoma. Unsorted whole blood yielded the blood RNA, and germline DNA was also extracted. With a constant-region primer, TCR beta cDNA was made from around 520 ng of total RNA. ARM-PCR, slightly modified, supplied the TCR beta libraries through three nested multiplex PCR rounds. With TRBV1-TRBV30 forward primers and a C-beta reverse primer, the first two PCR rounds were run for about 10 cycles each. TCRdb passed the multiplex PCR reads through MiXCR, listing each CDR3 protein once. Of hundreds of thousands of distinct CDR3 sequences in the sample, 55% to 65% are singletons; the top ten hold approximately 9%. Sequencing used peripheral blood. These receptor sequences come from a man aged 35-49 years with primary liver carcinoma and hepatitis B virus infection.

Many counts were recorded for this clonotype. The rearrangement uses TRBV7-8 and TRBJ2-5, with D uncertain. Deletions cut 5 bases from V and 3 bases from J, with 4 bases between. The CDR3 contains 11 residues. Germline-derived CDR1 and CDR2 are SGHVS and FQNEAQ. The CDR3 is CASSREETQYF. The CDR3 DNA reads as TGTGCCAGCAGCCGCGAAGAGACCCAGTACTTC.

With respect to this clonotype: Because it lacks the conserved phenylalanine or tryptophan at the end, this CDR3 is likely a read error. The rearrangement joins TRBV11-2 to TRBJ2-6; 8 nucleotides align to TRBD1. V lost 4 bases to trimming and J lost 0 bases; unmatched junction nucleotides: 8. Germline loops: CDR1 SGHAT, CDR2 FQNNGV. The CDR3 consists of 18 residues. CDR3 bases: TGTGCCAGCAGCTGGGGGGACAGGATTAGCTCTGGGGCCAACGTCCTGACTCTC. This codes for CASSWGDRISSGANVLTL.

This clonotype was seen many times. The chain recombines TRBV10-3 with TRBJ1-5, with a tentative D call TRBD1 (5 bases). Germline loops: CDR1 ENHRY, CDR2 SYGVKD. V was pared by 6 bases and J by 1 base, with 10 bases between. This CDR3 has 14 amino acids. CDR3 nucleotides: TGTGCCATCAGGGGGGGGGGAAGCAATCAGCCCCAGCATTTT. Its translation: CAIRGGGSNQPQHF.

With respect to this clonotype: Lacking the conserved final phenylalanine or tryptophan, this CDR3 likely reflects a read error. It is unclear where the CDR3 begins or ends on the DNA, so no DNA is shown, and the CDR3 is as TCRdb lists it. The rearrangement uses TRBV4-3 and TRBJ2-2. The CDR3 spans 16 residues, counting both ends. CDR1 and CDR2 from the germline V gene are LGHNA and YSLEER. This chain's CDR3 is CASSRAPNVDTGELLL.

On this clonotype: A clone one base away is much larger, so this may be a read error. This sequence joins TRBV11-2 and TRBJ2-1; TRBD2 might be the D (6 bases). Germline V gene sequence: CDR1 SGHAT, CDR2 FQNNGV. The CDR3 consists of 15 residues. The CDR3 loop reads CASSAQAGGPNEQSF. CDR3 in DNA: TGTGCCAGCAGCGCTCAAGCGGGTGGGCCCAATGAGCAGTCCTTC.

This chain joins TRBV2 and TRBJ2-1; tentative D call: TRBD2 (5 bases). This CDR3 contains 15 residues. V lost 3 bases and J lost 3, with 12 bases in between. Germline CDR1 SNHLY, CDR2 FYNNEI. The DNA of the CDR3 is TGTGCCAGCAGTGATTTGGGAGCGCGCTACAATGAGCAGTTCTTC. Translating gives CASSDLGARYNEQFF.

Ten or more counts support this clonotype. The V gene is TRBV12-3 or TRBV12-4, the J gene TRBJ2-5; 10 bases match TRBD2. This CDR3 spans 14 amino acids. J was trimmed by 2 bases and V by 8 bases; bases with no gene match: 5. The CDR3 protein is CASGLAGGQETQYF. In DNA form, the CDR3 reads TGTGCCAGCGGATTAGCGGGAGGACAAGAGACCCAGTACTTC.

Worth noting for this clonotype: A much bigger clone sits one base away, suggesting this may be a read error. Because the CDR3 is missing its conserved closing phenylalanine or tryptophan, this is likely a read error. The chain has TRBV29-1 and TRBJ2-1; tentatively, D is TRBD1 or TRBD2 (5 bases each). This CDR3 has 11 residues. Trimming pared 4 bases from V and 6 bases from J, leaving 7 bases between. Germline CDR1 is SQVTM and CDR2 is ANQGSEA. DNA of the CDR3: TGCAGCGTTGCAGGGAGCAATGAGCAGTTCCTC. Its protein product is CSVAGSNEQFL.

This clonotype was counted ten times or more. The genes are TRBV10-3 and TRBJ2-5; 8 bases agree with TRBD1. Germline CDR1 ENHRY, CDR2 SYGVKD. Germline trimming cut 4 bases from V and 0 bases from J; bases unmatched to any gene: 1. CDR3 length: 14 amino acids. CDR3 region: CAISAGQDQETQYF. The CDR3 DNA reads as TGTGCCATCAGTGCGGGACAGGACCAAGAGACCCAGTACTTC.

As to this clonotype: A junction boundary mismatches the germline segment, possibly from a read error. The chain links TRBV6-1 to TRBJ2-7, with 8 positions matching TRBD2. Germline lookup yields CDR1 MNHNS and CDR2 SASEGT. This CDR3 has 15 amino acids. The CDR3 sequence is CASNRGRGGNYAQYF. In DNA form, the CDR3 reads TGTGCCAGCAACCGGGGACGGGGGGGAAACTACGCGCAGTACTTC.

This clonotype occurred once. The chain employs TRBV11-2 and TRBJ2-6; 8 bases line up with TRBD1. J lost 8 bases, V lost 2 bases, and 5 bases had no gene match. CDR3 size: 15 residues. CDR1 is SGHAT, CDR2 FQNNGV, per germline. The CDR3 DNA reads as TGTGCCAGCAGCTTACAGGGGGCCAGGTCCAACGTCCTGACTTTC. Its translation is CASSLQGARSNVLTF.

As to this clonotype: A read error may explain this, as a much larger clone is one base away. The chain combines TRBV4-3 with TRBJ1-2; D not certain. The CDR3 length is 14 residues. Germline CDR1 is LGHNA and CDR2 is YSLEER. Here the CDR3 DNA reads TGCGCCAACAGCCAAGAGGTTGGGCTCCGTGGCTACACCTTC. It is translated as CANSQEVGLRGYTF.

As regards this clonotype: One end of the junction fails to match germline, which may point to a read error. This sequence joins TRBV4-3 and TRBJ1-4; D uncertain. CDR1 is LGHNA and CDR2 is YSLEER in the germline V gene. This CDR3 spans 15 amino acids. The CDR3 protein is CASSQDRRVNVKLFF. The CDR3 coding sequence is TGCGCCAGCAGCCAAGATCGGCGAGTAAATGTAAAACTGTTTTTT.

Turning to this clonotype: At one end the junction does not follow the germline gene, possibly because of a read error. The chain's CDR3 is CASNLVSDTEAFF. DNA of the CDR3: TGTGCCAGCAACTTAGTATCGGACACTGAAGCTTTCTTT. The chain combines TRBV7-9 with TRBJ1-1; no reliable D call. Germline V gives CDR1 SEHNR, CDR2 FQNEAQ (reference sequence). The CDR3 contains 13 residues.

On this clonotype: A much larger clone is a single base away; this may be a read error. The V call is TRBV6-5, the J call TRBJ2-1; possible D gene TRBD2, 6 bases. The CDR3 covers 14 residues. The V gene's germline CDR1 is MNHEY and CDR2 SVGAGI. CDR3 nucleotides: TGTGCGACCTTCCGGGACTTGCTTAACAATGATCAGTTCTTC. Translation: CATFRDLLNNDQFF.

This clonotype was seen at least ten times. This chain links TRBV6-2 or TRBV6-3 with TRBJ2-7; no clear D. Deletions cut 8 bases from V and 3 bases from J, with 17 bases between. The CDR3 extends over 14 amino acids. The germline gives CDR1 MNHEY, CDR2 SVGEGT. DNA of the CDR3: TGTGCCAGCTCCCTTTGGGCAGGTGGCTACGAGCAGTACTTC. Protein product: CASSLWAGGYEQYF.

The chain carries TRBV6-6 and TRBJ2-5, with D perhaps given as TRBD1 or TRBD2 (5 bases each). The CDR3 consists of 14 residues. The germline V and J ends were trimmed by 6 bases and 5 bases, with 16 bases remaining between them. Germline CDR1 and CDR2: MNHNY and SVGAGI (reference sequence). In DNA, the CDR3 is TGTGCCAGCAGCCCCGGGACCCCCGGGGAGACCCAGTACTTC. As protein: CASSPGTPGETQYF.

Note on this clonotype: With a much larger clone just one base away, this may be a read error. The chain links TRBV6-5 to TRBJ2-1; D not certain. V was trimmed by 6 bases and J by 2 bases, leaving 14 bases between them. This CDR3 comprises 15 residues. Per germline, CDR1 MNHEY and CDR2 SVGAGI. CDR3 sequence (DNA): TGTGCCAGCAGCGACCCAGTGGCCGCCTACAATGAGCAGTTCTTC. Amino acids: CASSDPVAAYNEQFF.

Of note for this clonotype: Possible read error: a much larger clone is one base away. The chain carries TRBV6-2 or TRBV6-3 and TRBJ1-2, with a weak D call TRBD1 (5 bases). CDR3 length equals 15 residues. Germline assignment: CDR1 MNHEY and CDR2 SVGEGT. Here the CDR3 reads CAGSYTGRDHYGYTF. The CDR3 DNA reads TGTGCCGGCAGTTACACCGGCAGGGATCACTATGGCTACACCTTC.

The rearrangement uses TRBV7-8 and TRBJ2-1; 11 bases match TRBD2. Germline-derived CDR1 and CDR2 are SGHVS and FQNEAQ. The V gene end was trimmed by 3 bases and the J gene end by 5 bases; junction bases not matched to a gene: 3. The CDR3 runs to 15 residues. The CDR3 sequence: CASSFSGRADNEQFF. The CDR3 coding sequence is TGTGCCAGCAGCTTTAGCGGGAGGGCCGACAATGAGCAGTTCTTC.

About this clonotype: Given the absence of the conserved phenylalanine or tryptophan at the CDR3 end, a read error is likely. V usage is TRBV6-6 and J usage is TRBJ2-5; 14 positions agree with TRBD2. Germline CDR1 and CDR2: MNHNY and SVGAGI (reference sequence). This CDR3 is 16 amino acids long. After removal of 9 bases from V and 1 base from J, the junction contained 7 bases not matched to a gene. CDR3 protein: CARPLGLAGVQETQYL. DNA for the CDR3: TGTGCCAGACCCTTGGGACTAGCGGGAGTCCAAGAGACCCAGTACCTC.

This clonotype was detected only a few times. The chain couples TRBV7-8 to TRBJ2-1; 8 bases are a match to TRBD2. CDR1 SGHVS and CDR2 FQNEAQ come from the germline V gene. The V and J ends lost 1 base and 8 bases, in that order; junction bases with no gene match: 7. This CDR3 region has 15 residues. The CDR3 sequence is CASSLDSGTSHEQFF. CDR3 DNA: TGTGCCAGCAGCTTAGATTCCGGGACTAGTCATGAGCAGTTCTTC.

This clonotype was detected many times. The V call is TRBV29-1, the J call TRBJ2-5, with unresolved D. Germline lookup yields CDR1 SQVTM and CDR2 ANQGSEA. CDR3 size: 12 residues. V was clipped by 7 bases and J by 0 bases, with 9 bases between them. The CDR3 DNA reads as TGCAGCGGGCGGAAGAACCAAGAGACCCAGTACTTC. This sequence encodes CSGRKNQETQYF. Combining the CDR3 with reference TRBV29-1 and TRBJ2-5 gives the whole variable domain SAVISQKPSRDICQRGTSLTIQCQVDSQVTMMFWYRQQPGQSLTLIATANQGSEATYESGFVIDKFPISRPNLTFSTLTVSNMSPEDSSIYLCSGRKNQETQYFGPGTRLLVL.

In regard to this clonotype: A much larger clone differs from this one at a single base, so this may be a read error. This chain links TRBV11-2 with TRBJ1-2; D is ambiguous. Germline V gene data show CDR1 as SGHAT and CDR2 as FQNNGV. V gave up 7 bases and J gave up 7 bases, with 16 bases separating them. The CDR3 is made up of 13 amino acids. CDR3 bases: TGTGCCAGCACCCCCTCTGAAGCGGGTGGCTACACCTTC. It translates to CASTPSEAGGYTF.

The V and J genes are TRBV5-1 and TRBJ2-7, with 11 bases lining up with TRBD2. The CDR3 has 14 amino acids. Germline V CDR1 and CDR2: SGHRS, YFSETQ. V lost 4 bases and J lost 2; bases outside the gene matches: 2. The CDR3 nucleotides are TGCGCCAGCAGCGATAGCGGGAGGGCCTACGAGCAGTACTTC. Translation: CASSDSGRAYEQYF. The complete variable domain, with remaining parts taken from reference TRBV5-1 and TRBJ2-7, reads KAGVTQTPRYLIKTRGQQVTLSCSPISGHRSVSWYQQTPGQGLQFLFEYFSETQRNKGNFPGRFSGRQFSNSRSEMNVSTLELGDSALYLCASSDSGRAYEQYFGPGTRLTVT.